The entry below gives a single T cell receptor (beta chain) sequence along with its context. No antigen is known for it. This sample is part of a study of blood T cells in healthy people across ages. Study-level points and caveats: Long-lived donors had more naive CD4+ cells and higher diversity than aged donors. Nothing was known about donor CMV status, and this possibly confounded expanded clonotype changes.

Drawing of peripheral blood yielded roughly 9.3 milliliters from each donor. With a J-beta primer mix and a sample-barcoded 5' primer, a second PCR ran about 7 to 12 cycles. Each cDNA molecule, via a template-switch adaptor with 12 random nucleotides, was tagged. TCRdb re-analysed the 5' RACE reads in MiXCR, keeping a single row per CDR3 protein. The table lists about 580,000 distinct CDR3 sequences, around half of them singletons. Sample: blood. The sequence came from an elderly man in good health.

The CDR3 DNA follows: TGCGCCAGCAGCCAAGAGGCGGGGAATCTGAATGAGCAGTTCTTC. This gives the protein CASSQEAGNLNEQFF. V gene TRBV4-1 combines with J gene TRBJ2-1; tentatively, D is TRBD2 (6 bases). The CDR3 extends over 15 amino acids. With 0 bases removed from V and 7 bases from J, the gap between germline ends came to 13 bases. Germline CDR1 MGHRA, CDR2 YSYEKL.